The rows below give T cell receptor beta chains drawn from one sample of a study of OX40 agonist ivuxolimab in advanced cancers. TCRdb keeps only in-frame clones here, not all; method: immunoSEQ multiplex PCR. The data hold roughly 45,000 clones, with roughly 91% observed a single time. Sample: CD4+ or CD8+ T cells sorted from blood, taken in a trial of the OX40 agonist ivuxolimab. These receptors all stem from an adult with an advanced solid tumor such as melanoma, head and neck, liver or kidney cancer. Both conserved end residues are part of each CDR3. Fields, in order: V gene, D gene, clone size, J gene, CDR3 protein, CDR3 DNA. A D gene is named only where the DNA matches it firmly. Not every row has a clone size; where given, it reads once, few, many or a size class.

TRBV9	.	.	TRBJ1-4	CASGRGGEKLFF	TGTGCCAGCGGGCGGGGCGGTGAAAAACTGTTTTTT
TRBV5-6	.	.	TRBJ1-4	CASSSAGFNEKLFF	TGTGCCAGCAGCTCGGCGGGCTTTAATGAAAAACTGTTTTTT
TRBV7-3	TRBD1	.	TRBJ2-6	CASSLSGQGSTGANVLTF	TGTGCCAGCAGCTTAAGTGGACAGGGGTCAACTGGGGCCAACGTCCTGACTTTC
TRBV6-5	.	.	TRBJ1-6	CASSSLDPRASPLHF	TGTGCCAGCAGTTCTTTGGACCCTAGGGCCTCACCCCTCCACTTT
TRBV6-1	TRBD1	.	TRBJ2-5	CASSEFPTGQETQYF	TGTGCCAGCAGTGAATTTCCGACAGGGCAAGAGACCCAGTACTTC
TRBV6-1	TRBD2	.	TRBJ2-1	CASSEKAGGHNEQFF	TGTGCCAGCAGTGAAAAGGCGGGGGGGCACAATGAGCAGTTCTTC
TRBV13	.	once	TRBJ1-1	CASSLTFEAFF	TGTGCCAGCAGCCTGACTTTTGAAGCTTTCTTT
TRBV19	.	once	TRBJ1-5	CASSITDLSNQPQHF	TGTGCCAGTAGTATAACAGACCTTAGCAATCAGCCCCAGCATTTT
TRBV6-4	.	medium-sized	TRBJ2-2	CASSDSQDTGELFF	TGTGCCAGCAGTGACTCACAGGACACCGGGGAGCTGTTTTTT
TRBV5-6	.	.	TRBJ2-1	CASSLGEGLPNNEQFF	TGTGCCAGCAGCTTGGGAGAGGGCCTCCCCAACAATGAGCAGTTCTTC
TRBV2	.	.	TRBJ1-2	CASSDPLIQTEVHGYTF	TGTGCCAGCAGTGACCCCCTCATTCAGACGGAGGTTCACGGCTACACCTTC